The rows below give T cell receptor beta chains drawn from one sample of a study of CD8+ T cells in alopecia areata. Clones were read by immunoSEQ multiplex PCR, and TCRdb kept only the in-frame ones, dropping some. The sample contains 270,000 or so clones, about three fifths of which appear only once. The specimen was CD4+ T cells sorted from blood, collected at week 24, from a patient treated with tofacitinib. The receptors were sampled from a human donor with alopecia areata. CDR3s include the opening cysteine and the closing phenylalanine or tryptophan. Each record gives: CDR3 protein, CDR3 DNA, D gene, J gene, clone size, V gene. A D gene is named only where the DNA matches it firmly. Size is omitted from some rows. Given values are once, few, many or a class for expanded clones.

CSALRGNEQFF TGCAGTGCTCTCCGAGGGAATGAGCAGTTCTTC NA TRBJ2-1 NA TRBV20-1
CASSGLLINQPQHF TGTGCCAGTAGTGGACTCCTGATTAATCAGCCCCAGCATTTT NA TRBJ1-5 few TRBV19
CSVEASSGNYGYTF TGCAGCGTTGAAGCATCGTCCGGGAACTATGGCTACACCTTC NA TRBJ1-2 NA TRBV29-1
CASSLAAASKAKNIQYF TGTGCCAGCAGCTTAGCGGCGGCCAGCAAAGCCAAAAACATTCAGTACTTC NA TRBJ2-4 NA TRBV7-2
CASSLELVRFYEQYF TGTGCCAGCAGCTTAGAGTTGGTCCGATTCTACGAGCAGTACTTC NA TRBJ2-7 once TRBV11-2
CASSLSTPDTDTQYF TGCGCCAGCAGCTTGAGCACCCCTGACACAGATACGCAGTATTTT NA TRBJ2-3 NA TRBV5-1
CASSLVGTGLDEQYF TGCGCCAGCAGCTTGGTTGGGACAGGGCTCGACGAGCAGTACTTC TRBD1 TRBJ2-7 NA TRBV5-1
CASRLIWTDTQYF TGTGCCAGCAGATTAATCTGGACAGATACGCAGTATTTT NA TRBJ2-3 NA TRBV27
CASSVTSDEQFF TGCGCCAGCAGCGTTACTAGCGATGAGCAGTTCTTC TRBD2 TRBJ2-1 NA TRBV5-1
CASSTGTGGVRSPLHF TGTGCCAGCAGCACCGGGACAGGGGGCGTACGGTCACCCCTCCACTTT TRBD1 TRBJ1-6 few TRBV7-9
CASSEELAGDTQYF TGCGCCAGCAGCGAAGAACTAGCCGGTGATACGCAGTATTTT NA TRBJ2-3 NA TRBV5-1
CASALARMGETQYF TGTGCCAGCGCCCTTGCGAGGATGGGGGAGACCCAGTACTTC NA TRBJ2-5 NA TRBV7-2
CAWSSQTSSYNEQFF TGTGCCTGGAGTTCTCAGACGAGCTCCTACAATGAGCAGTTCTTC NA TRBJ2-1 NA TRBV30
CASSDKYFYTF TGTGCCAGCAGTGATAAGTACTTTTACACCTTC NA TRBJ1-2 NA TRBV25-1
CAWRTSGLVNEQFF TGTGCCTGGAGGACTAGTGGACTAGTCAATGAGCAGTTCTTC TRBD2 TRBJ2-1 few TRBV30
CASSAVIGTAETQYF TGTGCCAGCAGCGCCGTGATAGGGACAGCAGAGACCCAGTACTTC TRBD1 TRBJ2-5 NA TRBV5-4
CASNRNLGAGTGNNSPLHF TGTGCCAGCAACCGAAATCTAGGCGCCGGGACAGGGAATAATTCACCCCTCCACTTT TRBD1 TRBJ1-6 few TRBV7-9
CAWSSRQGNQPQHF TGTGCCTGGAGTTCCCGACAGGGAAATCAGCCCCAGCATTTT TRBD1 TRBJ1-5 NA TRBV30
CASSTNTGRTEQFF TGCGCCAGCAGCACAAACACAGGGCGCACTGAGCAGTTCTTC NA TRBJ2-1 few TRBV5-1
CASSQQGISSPLHF TGTGCCAGCAGCCAACAGGGTATAAGTTCACCCCTCCACTTT NA TRBJ1-6 NA TRBV25-1
CAWRMSVGGKVNTEAFF TGTGCCTGGAGAATGTCCGTCGGGGGGAAGGTGAACACTGAAGCTTTCTTT NA TRBJ1-1 NA TRBV30
CASSSDHEQYF TGTGCCAGCAGCTCTGATCACGAGCAGTACTTC NA TRBJ2-7 NA TRBV7-8
CAWRRQGYSPLHF TGTGCCTGGAGAAGACAGGGTTATTCACCCCTCCACTTT TRBD1 TRBJ1-6 NA TRBV30
CATGDGTPSYNEQFF TGTGCCACCGGGGACGGGACCCCTTCCTACAATGAGCAGTTCTTC NA TRBJ2-1 few TRBV7-9
CASSLTGSGTGELFF TGTGCCAGCAGCTTGACAGGTAGCGGAACCGGGGAGCTGTTTTTT NA TRBJ2-2 NA TRBV5-6
CASSSLGGGREETQYF TGTGCCAGCAGTTCCCTCGGGGGGGGTCGGGAAGAGACCCAGTACTTC TRBD2 TRBJ2-5 NA TRBV6-5
CAWVDRGRSTGELFF TGTGCCTGGGTCGACAGGGGGCGAAGCACCGGGGAGCTGTTTTTT TRBD1 TRBJ2-2 NA TRBV30
CATSNRQEFGEQFF TGTGCCACCTCTAACCGGCAGGAATTTGGTGAGCAGTTCTTC NA TRBJ2-1 NA TRBV27
CASSSGTGNGIHEQYF TGTGCCAGCAGTTCCGGGACAGGGAACGGTATCCACGAGCAGTACTTC TRBD1 TRBJ2-7 few TRBV5-4